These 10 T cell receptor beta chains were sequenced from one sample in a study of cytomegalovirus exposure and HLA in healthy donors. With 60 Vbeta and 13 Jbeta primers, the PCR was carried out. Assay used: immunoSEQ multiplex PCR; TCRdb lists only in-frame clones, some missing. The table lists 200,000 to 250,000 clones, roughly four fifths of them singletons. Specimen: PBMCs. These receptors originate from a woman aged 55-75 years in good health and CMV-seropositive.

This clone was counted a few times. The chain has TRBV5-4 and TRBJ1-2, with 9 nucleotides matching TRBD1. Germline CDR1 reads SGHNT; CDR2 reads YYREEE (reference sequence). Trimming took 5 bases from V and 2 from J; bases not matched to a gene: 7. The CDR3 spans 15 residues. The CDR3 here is CASSQGGQGNYGYTF. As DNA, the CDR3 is TGTGCCAGCAGTCAAGGAGGACAGGGGAACTATGGCTACACCTTC.

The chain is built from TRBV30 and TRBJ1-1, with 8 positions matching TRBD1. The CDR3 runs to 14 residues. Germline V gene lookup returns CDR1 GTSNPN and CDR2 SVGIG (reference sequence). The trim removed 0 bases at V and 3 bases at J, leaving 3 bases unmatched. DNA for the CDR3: TGTGCCTGGAGTGTACAGGGGGGATACACTGAAGCTTTCTTT. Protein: CAWSVQGGYTEAFF.

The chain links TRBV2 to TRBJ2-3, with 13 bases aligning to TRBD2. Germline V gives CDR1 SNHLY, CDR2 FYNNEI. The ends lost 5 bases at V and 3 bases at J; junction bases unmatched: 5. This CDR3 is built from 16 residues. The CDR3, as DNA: TGTGCCAGCAGTTCCGGACTAGCGGGAGCAACAGATACGCAGTATTTT. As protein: CASSSGLAGATDTQYF.

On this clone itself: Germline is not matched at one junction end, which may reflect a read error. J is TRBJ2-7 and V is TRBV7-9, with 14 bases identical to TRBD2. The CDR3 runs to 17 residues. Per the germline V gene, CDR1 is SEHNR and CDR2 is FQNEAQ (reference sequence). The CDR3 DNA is TGTTCCAGCAGCTTAGACGGGACTAGCGGGAGCTCCTACGAGCAGTACTTC. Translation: CSSSLDGTSGSSYEQYF.

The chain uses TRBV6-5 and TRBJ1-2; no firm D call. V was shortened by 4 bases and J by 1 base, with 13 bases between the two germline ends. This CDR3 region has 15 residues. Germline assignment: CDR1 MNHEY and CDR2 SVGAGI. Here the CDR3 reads CASSSEGGINYGYTF. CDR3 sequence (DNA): TGTGCCAGCAGTTCAGAGGGAGGGATTAACTATGGCTACACCTTC.

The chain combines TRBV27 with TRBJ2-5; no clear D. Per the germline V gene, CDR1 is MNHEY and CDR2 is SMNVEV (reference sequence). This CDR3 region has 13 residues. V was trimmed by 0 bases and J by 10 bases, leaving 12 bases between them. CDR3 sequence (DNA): TGTGCCAGCAGTTTATCCCCCCTCACAAGCCAGTACTTC. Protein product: CASSLSPLTSQYF.

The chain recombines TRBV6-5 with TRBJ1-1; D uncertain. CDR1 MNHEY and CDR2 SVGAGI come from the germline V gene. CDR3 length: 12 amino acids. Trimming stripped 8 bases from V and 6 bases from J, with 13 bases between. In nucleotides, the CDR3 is TGTGCCAGCCGGACCCGACTAGCTGAAGCTTTCTTT. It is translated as CASRTRLAEAFF.

CDR3 coding DNA: TGTGCCATCGGGGGGGCAGGGGCCACTGAAGCTTTCTTT. This sequence encodes CAIGGAGATEAFF. This chain joins TRBV6-6 and TRBJ1-1; D might be TRBD1 (6 bases). The CDR3 runs 13 residues. Trimming shortened V by 10 bases and J by 4 bases, and 16 bases separated the two germline ends. Germline values: CDR1 MNHNY, CDR2 SVGAGI (reference sequence).

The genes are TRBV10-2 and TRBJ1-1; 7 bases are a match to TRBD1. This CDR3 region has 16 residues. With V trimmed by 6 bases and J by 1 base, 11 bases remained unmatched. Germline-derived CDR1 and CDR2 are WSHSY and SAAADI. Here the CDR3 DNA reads TGCGCCAGCAGACACATGAGGGGGCCCCAGAACACTGAAGCTTTCTTT. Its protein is CASRHMRGPQNTEAFF.

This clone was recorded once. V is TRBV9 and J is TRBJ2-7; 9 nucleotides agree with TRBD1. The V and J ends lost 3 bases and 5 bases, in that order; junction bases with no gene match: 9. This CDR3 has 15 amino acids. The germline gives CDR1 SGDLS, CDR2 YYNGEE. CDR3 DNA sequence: TGTGCCAGCAGCGAGGGGGACAGGGTGGTAAACGAGCAGTACTTC. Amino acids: CASSEGDRVVNEQYF.